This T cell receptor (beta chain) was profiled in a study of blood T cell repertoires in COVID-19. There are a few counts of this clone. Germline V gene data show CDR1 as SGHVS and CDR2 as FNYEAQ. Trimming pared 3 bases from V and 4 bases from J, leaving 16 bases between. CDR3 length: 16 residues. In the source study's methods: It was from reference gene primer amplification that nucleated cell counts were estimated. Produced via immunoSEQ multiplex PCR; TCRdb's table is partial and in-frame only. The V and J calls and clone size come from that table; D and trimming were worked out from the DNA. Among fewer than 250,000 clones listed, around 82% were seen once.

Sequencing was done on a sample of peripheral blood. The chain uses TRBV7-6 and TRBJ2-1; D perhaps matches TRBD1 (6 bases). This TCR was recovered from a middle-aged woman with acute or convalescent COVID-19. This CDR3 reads CASSFTTGTTYNEQFF. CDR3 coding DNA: TGTGCCAGCAGCTTTACGACCGGGACAACTTACAATGAGCAGTTCTTC.